Given below is one T cell receptor (beta chain) in context. Clones were sequenced by immunoSEQ multiplex PCR, and TCRdb holds only the in-frame ones, with some missing. The data contain tens of thousands of clones, roughly 90% of them singletons. The CDR3 has 15 amino acids. Germline V gives CDR1 SGHKS, CDR2 YYEKEE (reference sequence). The V segment lost 2 bases and the J segment 0 bases; nucleotides outside the gene matches: 2. This sample is drawn from a study of T cell responses to AZD1222 COVID-19 vaccine. The TCR comes from an adult in good health. The chain uses TRBV5-5 and TRBJ1-5, with 7 bases fitting TRBD1. The source was peripheral blood, collected on day 0 of AZD1222 vaccination. This CDR3 is CASSLTGDSNQPQHF. The CDR3 nucleotides read TGTGCCAGCAGCTTAACAGGGGATAGCAATCAGCCCCAGCATTTT.